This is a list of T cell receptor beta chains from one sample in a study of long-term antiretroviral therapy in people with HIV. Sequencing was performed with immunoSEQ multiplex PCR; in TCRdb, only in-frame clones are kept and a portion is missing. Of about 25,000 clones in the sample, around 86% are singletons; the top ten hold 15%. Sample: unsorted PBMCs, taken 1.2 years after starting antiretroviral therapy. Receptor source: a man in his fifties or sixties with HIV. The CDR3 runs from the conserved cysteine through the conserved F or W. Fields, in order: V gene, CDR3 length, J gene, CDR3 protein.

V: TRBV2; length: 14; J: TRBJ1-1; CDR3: CASRGDSPNTEAFF
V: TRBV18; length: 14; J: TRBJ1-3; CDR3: CASYPQGTGNTIYF
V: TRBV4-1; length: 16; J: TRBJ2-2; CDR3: CASSQPGLANTGELFF
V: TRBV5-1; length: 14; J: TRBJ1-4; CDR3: CASRSDRGNEKLFF
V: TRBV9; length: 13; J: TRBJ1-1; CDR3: CASSAGPNTEAFF
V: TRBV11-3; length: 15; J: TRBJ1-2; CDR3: CASSLLRTGVYGYTF
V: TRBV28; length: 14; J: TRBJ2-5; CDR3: CASTLAGGWETQYF
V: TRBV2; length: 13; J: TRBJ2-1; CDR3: CAGERGSYNEQFF
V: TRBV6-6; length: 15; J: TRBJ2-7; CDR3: CASSYSQSPRDEQYF
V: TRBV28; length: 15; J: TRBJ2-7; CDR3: CASRGPGQGVYEQYF
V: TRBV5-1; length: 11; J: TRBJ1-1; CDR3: CASSRNTEAFF
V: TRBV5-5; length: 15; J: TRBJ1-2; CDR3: CASSLAPGEDYGYTF
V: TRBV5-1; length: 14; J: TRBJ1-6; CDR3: CASRVDGYNSPLHF
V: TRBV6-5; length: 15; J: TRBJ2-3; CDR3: CASSRDSLGFDTQYF
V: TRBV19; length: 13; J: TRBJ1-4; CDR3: CATSGQGYEKLFF
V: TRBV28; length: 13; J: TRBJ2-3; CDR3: CASSLGFTDTQYF
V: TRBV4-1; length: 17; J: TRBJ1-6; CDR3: CASSQETKQGAGSPLHF
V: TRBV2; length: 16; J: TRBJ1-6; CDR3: CARTGQGNDYNSPLHF
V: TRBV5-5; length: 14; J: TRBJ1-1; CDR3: CASSLKWGNTEAFF
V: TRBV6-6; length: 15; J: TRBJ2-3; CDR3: CASSYSDREADTQYF
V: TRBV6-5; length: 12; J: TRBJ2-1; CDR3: CASSRSNNEQFF
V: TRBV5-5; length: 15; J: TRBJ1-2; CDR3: CASSLTGIGLDGYTF
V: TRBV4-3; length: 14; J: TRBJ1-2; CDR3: CASSFTGRGRGYTF
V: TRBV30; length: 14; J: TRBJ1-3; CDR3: CAWTRPFSGNTIYF
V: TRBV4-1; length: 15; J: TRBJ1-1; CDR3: CASSQKQGTLTEAFF
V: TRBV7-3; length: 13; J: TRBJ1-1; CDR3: CASSASVNTEAFF
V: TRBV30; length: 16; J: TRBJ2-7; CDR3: CAWSRNRVRPSYEQYF
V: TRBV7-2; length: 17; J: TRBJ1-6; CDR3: CASSLTGGSSYNSPLHF
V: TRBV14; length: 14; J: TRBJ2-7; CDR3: CASSRSWESYEQYF
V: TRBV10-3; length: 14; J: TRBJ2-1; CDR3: CAISDQGWVNEQFF
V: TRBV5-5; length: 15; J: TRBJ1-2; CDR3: CASSLLDGGSDGYTF
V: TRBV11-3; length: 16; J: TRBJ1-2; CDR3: CASSSTLGGGSYGYTF
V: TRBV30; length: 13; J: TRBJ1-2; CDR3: CAWSEQAHYGYTF
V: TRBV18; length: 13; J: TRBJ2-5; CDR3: CASSPGLQETQYF
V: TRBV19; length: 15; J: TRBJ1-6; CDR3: CASSMSGVPWAPLHF
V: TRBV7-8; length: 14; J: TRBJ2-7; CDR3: CASSWGGQSYEQYF
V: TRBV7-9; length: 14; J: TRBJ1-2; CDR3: CASSLDQGAHGYTF
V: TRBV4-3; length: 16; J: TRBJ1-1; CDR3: CASSQDFKGARGMAFF
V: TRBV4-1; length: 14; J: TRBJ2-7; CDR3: CASSQADRLYEQYF
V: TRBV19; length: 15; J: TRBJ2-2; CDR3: CASSRQQGPTGELFF
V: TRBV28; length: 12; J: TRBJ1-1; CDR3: CASSLLPSEAFF
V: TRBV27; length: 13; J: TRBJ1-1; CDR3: CASSSVAQTEAFF
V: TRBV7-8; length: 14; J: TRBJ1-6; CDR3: CASSSSSYNSPLHF
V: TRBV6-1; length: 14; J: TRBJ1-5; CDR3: CASSTLYSNQPQHF
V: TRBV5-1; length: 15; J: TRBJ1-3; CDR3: CASSYGQGSGNTIYF
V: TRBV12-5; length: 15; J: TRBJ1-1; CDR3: CASGPGDFGNTEAFF
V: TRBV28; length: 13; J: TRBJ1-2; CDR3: CASLHGQNYGYTF
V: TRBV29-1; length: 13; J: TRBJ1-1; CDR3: CSVEGGMNTEAFF
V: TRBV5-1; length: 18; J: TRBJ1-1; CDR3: CASSFGFLAVDMNTEAFF
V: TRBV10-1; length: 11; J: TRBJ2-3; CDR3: CASKKGDTQYF
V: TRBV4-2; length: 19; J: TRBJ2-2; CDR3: CASSPYSASGTEGTGELFF
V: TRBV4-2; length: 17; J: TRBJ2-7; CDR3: CASSQDPDVVKSYEQYF
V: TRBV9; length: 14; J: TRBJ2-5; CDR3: CASSVGTEQETQYF
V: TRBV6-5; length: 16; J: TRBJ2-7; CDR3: CASSYSKMVGLYEQYF
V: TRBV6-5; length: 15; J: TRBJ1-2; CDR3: CASSYSAAGNYGYTF
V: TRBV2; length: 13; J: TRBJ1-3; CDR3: CASTSLGGNTIYF
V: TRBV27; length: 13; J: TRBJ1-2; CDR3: CASSFRAGYGYTF
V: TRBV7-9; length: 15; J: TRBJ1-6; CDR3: CASSPYGGGNSPLHF
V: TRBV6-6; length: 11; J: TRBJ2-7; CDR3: CGSSGSYEQYF
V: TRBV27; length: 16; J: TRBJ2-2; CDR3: CASSSRTRITGGELFF